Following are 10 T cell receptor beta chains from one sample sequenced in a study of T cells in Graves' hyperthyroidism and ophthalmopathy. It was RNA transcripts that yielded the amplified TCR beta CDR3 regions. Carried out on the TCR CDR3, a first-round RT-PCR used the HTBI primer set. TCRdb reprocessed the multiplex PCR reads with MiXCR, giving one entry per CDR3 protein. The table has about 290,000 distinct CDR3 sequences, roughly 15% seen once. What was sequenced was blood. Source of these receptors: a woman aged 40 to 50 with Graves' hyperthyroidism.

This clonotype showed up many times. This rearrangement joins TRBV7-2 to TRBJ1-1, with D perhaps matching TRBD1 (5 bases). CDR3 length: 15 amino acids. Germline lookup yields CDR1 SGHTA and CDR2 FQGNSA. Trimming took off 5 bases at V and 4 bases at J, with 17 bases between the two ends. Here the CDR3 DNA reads TGTGCCAGCAGCCCCCTTGGGGGTAGCGGCACTGAAGCTTTCTTT. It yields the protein CASSPLGGSGTEAFF.

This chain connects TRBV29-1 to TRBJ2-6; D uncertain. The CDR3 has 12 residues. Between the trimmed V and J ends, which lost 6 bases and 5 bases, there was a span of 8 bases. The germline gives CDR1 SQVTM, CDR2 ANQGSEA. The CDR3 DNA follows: TGCAGCGTCAGCGTAAGGGCCAACGTCCTGACTTTC. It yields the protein CSVSVRANVLTF.

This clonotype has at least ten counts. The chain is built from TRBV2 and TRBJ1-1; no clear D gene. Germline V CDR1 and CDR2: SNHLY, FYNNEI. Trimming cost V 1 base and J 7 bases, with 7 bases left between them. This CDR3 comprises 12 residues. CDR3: CASSEDSYEAFF. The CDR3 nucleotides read TGTGCCAGCAGTGAAGACAGTTATGAAGCTTTCTTT.

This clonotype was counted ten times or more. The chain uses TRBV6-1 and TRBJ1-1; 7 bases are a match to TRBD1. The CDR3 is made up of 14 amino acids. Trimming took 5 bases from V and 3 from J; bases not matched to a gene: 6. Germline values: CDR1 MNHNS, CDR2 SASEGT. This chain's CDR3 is CASSPQGQHTEAFF. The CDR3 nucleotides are TGTGCCAGCAGTCCACAGGGACAGCACACTGAAGCTTTCTTT.

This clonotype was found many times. CDR3 sequence: CASSAPGAGDIYTF. The CDR3 region has the DNA TGTGCCAGCAGTGCCCCCGGGGCAGGGGATATCTACACCTTC. The gene calls are TRBV12-3 or TRBV12-4 and TRBJ1-2; TRBD1 is a possible D gene (6 bases). This CDR3 has 14 amino acids. The germline V and J ends were trimmed by 5 bases and 10 bases, with 20 bases remaining between them.

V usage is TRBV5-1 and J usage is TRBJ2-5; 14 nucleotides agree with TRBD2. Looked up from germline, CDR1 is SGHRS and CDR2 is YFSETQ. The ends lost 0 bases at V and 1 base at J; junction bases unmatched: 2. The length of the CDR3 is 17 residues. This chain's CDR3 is CASSLAGTSGSQETQYF. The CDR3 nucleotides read TGCGCCAGCAGCTTGGCCGGGACTAGCGGGAGCCAAGAGACCCAGTACTTC.

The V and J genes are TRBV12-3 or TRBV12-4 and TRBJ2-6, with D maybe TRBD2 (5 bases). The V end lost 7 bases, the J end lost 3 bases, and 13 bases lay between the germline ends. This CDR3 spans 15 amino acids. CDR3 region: CASIPGVVGANVLTF. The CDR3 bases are TGTGCCAGCATCCCCGGGGTAGTTGGGGCCAACGTCCTGACTTTC.

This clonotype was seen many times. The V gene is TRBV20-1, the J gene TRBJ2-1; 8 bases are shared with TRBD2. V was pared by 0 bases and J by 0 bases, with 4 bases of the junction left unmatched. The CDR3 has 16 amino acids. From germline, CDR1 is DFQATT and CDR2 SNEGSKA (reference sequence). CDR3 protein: CSARDRREASYNEQFF. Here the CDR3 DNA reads TGCAGTGCTAGAGATCGGCGGGAGGCCTCCTACAATGAGCAGTTCTTC.

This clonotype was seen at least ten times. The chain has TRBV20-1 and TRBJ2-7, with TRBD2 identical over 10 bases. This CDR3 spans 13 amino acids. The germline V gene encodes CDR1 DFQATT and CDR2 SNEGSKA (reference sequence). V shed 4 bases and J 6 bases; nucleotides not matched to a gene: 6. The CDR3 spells CSAIRTSGLEQYF. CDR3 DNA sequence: TGCAGTGCTATAAGGACTAGCGGCCTCGAGCAGTACTTC.

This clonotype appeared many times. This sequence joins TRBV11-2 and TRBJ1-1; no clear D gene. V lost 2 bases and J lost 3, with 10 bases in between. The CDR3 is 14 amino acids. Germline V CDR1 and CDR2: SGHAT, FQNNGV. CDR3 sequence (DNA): TGTGCCAGCAGCTTATACACAGCGGACACTGAAGCTTTCTTT. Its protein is CASSLYTADTEAFF.